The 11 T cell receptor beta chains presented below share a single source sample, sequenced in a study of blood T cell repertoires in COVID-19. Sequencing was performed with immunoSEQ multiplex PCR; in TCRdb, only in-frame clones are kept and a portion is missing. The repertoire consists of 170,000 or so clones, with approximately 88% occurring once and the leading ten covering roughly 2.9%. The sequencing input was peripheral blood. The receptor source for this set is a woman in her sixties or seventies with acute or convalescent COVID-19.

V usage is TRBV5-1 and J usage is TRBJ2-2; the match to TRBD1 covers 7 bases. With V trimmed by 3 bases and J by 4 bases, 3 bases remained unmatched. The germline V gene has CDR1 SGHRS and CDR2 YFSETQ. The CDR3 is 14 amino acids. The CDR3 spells CASSWGQITGELFF. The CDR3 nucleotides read TGCGCCAGCAGCTGGGGACAGATCACCGGGGAGCTGTTTTTT.

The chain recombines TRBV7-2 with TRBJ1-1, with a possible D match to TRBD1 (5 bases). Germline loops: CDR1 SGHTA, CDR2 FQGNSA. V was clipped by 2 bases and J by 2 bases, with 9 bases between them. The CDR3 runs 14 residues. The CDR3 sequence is CASSLRGFNTEAFF. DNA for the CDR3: TGTGCCAGCAGCTTACGGGGGTTCAACACTGAAGCTTTCTTT.

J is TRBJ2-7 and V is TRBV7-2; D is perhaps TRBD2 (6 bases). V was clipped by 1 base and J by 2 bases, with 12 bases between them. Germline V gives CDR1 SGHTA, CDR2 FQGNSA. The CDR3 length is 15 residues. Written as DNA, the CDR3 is TGTGCCAGCAGCTTAGTGGCAGGAGGGGCCTACGAGCAGTACTTC. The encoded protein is CASSLVAGGAYEQYF. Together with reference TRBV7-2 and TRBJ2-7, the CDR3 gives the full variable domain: GAGVSQSPSNKVTEKGKDVELRCDPISGHTALYWYRQSLGQGLEFLIYFQGNSAPDKSGLPSDRFSAERTGGSVSTLTIQRTQQEDSAVYLCASSLVAGGAYEQYFGPGTRLTVT.

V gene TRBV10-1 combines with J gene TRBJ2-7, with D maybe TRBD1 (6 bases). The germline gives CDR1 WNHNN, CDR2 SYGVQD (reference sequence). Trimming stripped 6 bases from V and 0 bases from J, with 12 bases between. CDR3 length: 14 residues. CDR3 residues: CASSDRLFSYEQYF. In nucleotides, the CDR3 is TGCGCCAGCAGCGACAGGTTATTCTCCTACGAGCAGTACTTC.

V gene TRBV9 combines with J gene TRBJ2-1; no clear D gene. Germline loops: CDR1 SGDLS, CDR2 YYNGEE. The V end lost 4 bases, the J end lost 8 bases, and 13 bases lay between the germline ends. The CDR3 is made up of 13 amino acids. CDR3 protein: CASSLISFDEQFF. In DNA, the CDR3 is TGTGCCAGCAGCCTCATTAGCTTCGATGAGCAGTTCTTC.

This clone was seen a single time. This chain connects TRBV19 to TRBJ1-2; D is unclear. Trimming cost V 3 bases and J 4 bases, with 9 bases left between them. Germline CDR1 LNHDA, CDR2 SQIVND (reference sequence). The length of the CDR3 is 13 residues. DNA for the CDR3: TGTGCCAGTAGTATTAACAGATCCTATGGCTACACCTTC. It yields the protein CASSINRSYGYTF.

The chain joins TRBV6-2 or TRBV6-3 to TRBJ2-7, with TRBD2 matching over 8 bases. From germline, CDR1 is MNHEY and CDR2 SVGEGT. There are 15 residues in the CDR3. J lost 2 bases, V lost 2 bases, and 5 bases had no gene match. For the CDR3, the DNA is TGTGCCAGCAGTTACGCGCGGGGGGCCGCCTACGAGCAGTACTTC. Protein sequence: CASSYARGAAYEQYF.

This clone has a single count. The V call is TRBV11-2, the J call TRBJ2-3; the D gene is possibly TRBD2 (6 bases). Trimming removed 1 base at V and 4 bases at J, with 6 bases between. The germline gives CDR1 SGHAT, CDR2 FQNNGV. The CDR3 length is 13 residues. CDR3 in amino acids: CASSLAGADTQYF. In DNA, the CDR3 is TGTGCCAGCAGCTTAGCGGGAGCAGATACGCAGTATTTT.

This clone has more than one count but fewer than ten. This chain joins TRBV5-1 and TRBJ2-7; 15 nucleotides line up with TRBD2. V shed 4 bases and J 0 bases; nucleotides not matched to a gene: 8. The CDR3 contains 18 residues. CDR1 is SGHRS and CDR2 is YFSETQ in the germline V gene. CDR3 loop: CASSHGTSGGLSSYEQYF. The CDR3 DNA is TGCGCCAGCAGCCATGGGACTAGCGGGGGGTTGAGCTCCTACGAGCAGTACTTC.

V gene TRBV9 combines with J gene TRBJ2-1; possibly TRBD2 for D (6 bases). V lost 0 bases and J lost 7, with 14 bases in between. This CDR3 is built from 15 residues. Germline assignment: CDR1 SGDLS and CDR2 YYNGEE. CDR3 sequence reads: CASSVVGDSRNEQFF. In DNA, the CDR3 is TGTGCCAGCAGCGTAGTCGGGGACTCCCGGAATGAGCAGTTCTTC.

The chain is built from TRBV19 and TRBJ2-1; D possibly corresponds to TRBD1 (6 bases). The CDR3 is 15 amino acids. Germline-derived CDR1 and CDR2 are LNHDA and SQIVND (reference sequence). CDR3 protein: CGSSAGTRAFNEQFF. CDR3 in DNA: TGTGGCTCCTCCGCCGGGACAAGGGCCTTCAATGAGCAGTTCTTC.